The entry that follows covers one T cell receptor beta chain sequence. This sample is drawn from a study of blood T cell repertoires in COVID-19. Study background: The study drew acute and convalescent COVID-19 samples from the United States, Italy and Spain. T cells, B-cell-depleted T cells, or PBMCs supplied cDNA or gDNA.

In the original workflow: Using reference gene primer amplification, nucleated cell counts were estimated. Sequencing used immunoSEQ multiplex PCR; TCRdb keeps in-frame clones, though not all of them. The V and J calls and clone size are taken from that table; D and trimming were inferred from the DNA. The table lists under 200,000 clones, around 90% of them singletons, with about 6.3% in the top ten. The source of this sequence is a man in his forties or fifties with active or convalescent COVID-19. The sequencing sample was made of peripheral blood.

This CDR3 is CASSPNTDTQYF. The CDR3 DNA follows: TGTGCCAGCAGTCCCAACACAGATACGCAGTATTTT. The V and J genes are TRBV12-3 or TRBV12-4 and TRBJ2-3; D is uncertain. Trimming shortened V by 5 bases and J by 2 bases, and 5 bases separated the two germline ends. The CDR3 is made up of 12 amino acids.